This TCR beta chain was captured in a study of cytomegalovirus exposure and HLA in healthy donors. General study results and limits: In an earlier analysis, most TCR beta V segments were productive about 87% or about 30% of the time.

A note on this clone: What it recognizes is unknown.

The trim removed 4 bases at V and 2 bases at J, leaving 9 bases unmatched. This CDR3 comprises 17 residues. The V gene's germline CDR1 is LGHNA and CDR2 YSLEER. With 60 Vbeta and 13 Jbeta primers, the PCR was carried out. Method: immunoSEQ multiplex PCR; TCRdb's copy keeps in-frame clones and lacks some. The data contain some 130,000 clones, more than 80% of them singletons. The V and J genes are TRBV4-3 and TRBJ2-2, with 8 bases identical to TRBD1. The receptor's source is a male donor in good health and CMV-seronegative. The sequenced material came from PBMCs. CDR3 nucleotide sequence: TGCGCCAGCAGCCGCATCTGGGACAGGACAAACACCGGGGAGCTGTTTTTT. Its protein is CASSRIWDRTNTGELFF.